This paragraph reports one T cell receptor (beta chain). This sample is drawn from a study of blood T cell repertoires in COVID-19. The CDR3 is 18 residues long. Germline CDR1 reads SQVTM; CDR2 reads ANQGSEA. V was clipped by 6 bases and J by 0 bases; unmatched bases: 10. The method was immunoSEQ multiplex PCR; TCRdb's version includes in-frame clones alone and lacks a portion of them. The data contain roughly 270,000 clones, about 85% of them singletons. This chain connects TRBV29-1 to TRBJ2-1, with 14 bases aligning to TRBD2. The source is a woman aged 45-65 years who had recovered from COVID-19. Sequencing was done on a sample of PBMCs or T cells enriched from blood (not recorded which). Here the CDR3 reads CSVAGTSGSKSSYNEQFF. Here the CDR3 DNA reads TGCAGCGTAGCCGGGACTAGCGGGAGCAAATCCTCCTACAATGAGCAGTTCTTC.